A single TCR beta chain is shown here with its context. Its antigen remains unknown. Germline values: CDR1 SQVTM, CDR2 ANQGSEA. This CDR3 is 14 amino acids long. Trimming took 1 base from V and 2 from J; bases not matched to a gene: 5. This entry belongs to a study of beta chain features in type 1 diabetes. Broader study findings: VDJ junctions sequenced from type 1 diabetes patients showed fewer insertions and more deletions. When cDNA is sequenced, cells with high TCR expression could be over-represented. Shortening that was moderate but significant affected the TCRB CDR3s of Type 1 diabetes patients in all four CD4+ subsets.

The study reverse transcribed the entire isolated RNA, so it sequenced expressed TCRB transcripts. Assay used: immunoSEQ multiplex PCR; TCRdb lists only in-frame clones, some missing. The sample lists about 160,000 clones, around 63% occurring once. The TCR comes from a man aged 25-45 years with type 1 diabetes. The sample consisted of naive CD4+ T cells from blood. The chain uses TRBV29-1 and TRBJ2-7; TRBD1 matches at 7 bases. Here the CDR3 DNA reads TGCAGCGTTGAAGGAGGTCAGGGGGCCTACGAGCAGTACTTC. Translated: CSVEGGQGAYEQYF.